What follows are 7 T cell receptor beta chains derived from one specimen sequenced in a study of long-term antiretroviral therapy in people with HIV. The assay used was immunoSEQ (version v3.0), run at survey level. Generated by immunoSEQ multiplex PCR, the TCRdb table keeps only in-frame clones and is missing some. The sample holds 20,000 to 25,000 clones, around 87% seen once. The starting material was unsorted PBMCs, obtained 0.2 years before starting antiretroviral therapy. The origin of the receptors is a man in his late teens or twenties with HIV.

The chain combines TRBV11-1 with TRBJ2-5; 7 nucleotides align to TRBD2. Germline values: CDR1 SGHAT, CDR2 FQDESV (reference sequence). V lost 3 bases to trimming and J lost 2 bases; unmatched junction nucleotides: 6. CDR3 length: 15 residues. CDR3 protein: CASSFGGFGQETQYF. The CDR3 coding sequence is TGTGCCAGCAGCTTCGGGGGGTTCGGGCAAGAGACCCAGTACTTC.

The gene calls are TRBV7-6 and TRBJ2-3; possible D gene TRBD2, 7 bases. This CDR3 is 15 amino acids long. The V and J ends lost 5 bases and 2 bases respectively, with 14 bases between them. Germline values: CDR1 SGHVS, CDR2 FNYEAQ. The CDR3 is CASSGRGGTTDTQYF. CDR3 DNA: TGTGCCAGCAGCGGAAGGGGGGGGACCACAGATACGCAGTATTTT.

The chain uses TRBV6-5 and TRBJ2-1; 7 bases align to TRBD2. The CDR3 is made up of 14 amino acids. Germline V gene lookup returns CDR1 MNHEY and CDR2 SVGAGI. J gave up 5 bases and V 1 base, and 2 bases lay outside the gene matches. In nucleotides, the CDR3 is TGTGCCAGCAGTTACTGGGGGGGTGACAATGAGCAGTTCTTC. Its translation is CASSYWGGDNEQFF.

This chain joins TRBV12-5 and TRBJ2-1; 7 nucleotides line up with TRBD2. J gave up 0 bases and V 0 bases, and 23 bases lay outside the gene matches. Germline lookup yields CDR1 LGHNT and CDR2 FRNRAP. The CDR3 runs to 23 residues. This chain's CDR3 is CASGLVPSGLAGSLAPSYNEQFF. In nucleotides, the CDR3 is TGTGCTAGTGGTTTGGTACCCTCTGGGTTAGCGGGTTCCCTGGCCCCCTCCTACAATGAGCAGTTCTTC.

This rearrangement joins TRBV9 to TRBJ2-3; perhaps TRBD2 as D (5 bases). This CDR3 has 15 amino acids. V shed 4 bases and J shed 4 bases, with 16 bases lying between them. Germline V lookup: CDR1 SGDLS, CDR2 YYNGEE. CDR3 coding DNA: TGTGCCAGCAGCCAACCCCCCGGACTGGCAGATACGCAGTATTTT. This translates into CASSQPPGLADTQYF.

The chain links TRBV9 to TRBJ1-4; 7 nucleotides match TRBD1. Trimming cost V 3 bases and J 4 bases; bases outside gene matches: 6. The CDR3 length is 15 residues. Germline values: CDR1 SGDLS, CDR2 YYNGEE. This chain's CDR3 is CASSARQGINEKLFF. The CDR3, as DNA: TGTGCCAGCAGCGCCAGACAGGGAATTAATGAAAAACTGTTTTTT.

V gene TRBV25-1 combines with J gene TRBJ2-5; TRBD1 is a possible D gene (6 bases). CDR1 MGHDK and CDR2 SYGVNS come from the germline V gene. Trimming left V 0 bases short and J 5 bases short, with 10 bases between. CDR3 size: 14 residues. CDR3 DNA: TGTGCCAGCAGTGAATATCAACAGGGCGAGACCCAGTACTTC. The encoded protein is CASSEYQQGETQYF.